Presented here are 14 T cell receptor beta chains from one specimen sequenced in a study of blood T cell repertoires in COVID-19. Repertoires were generated with immunoSEQ multiplex PCR, while TCRdb's copy carries only in-frame clones and drops some. Here the sample spans fewer than 300,000 clones, approximately 83% being singletons. The material sequenced was PBMCs or T cells enriched from blood (not recorded which). All receptors derive from a woman aged 25 to 39 who had recovered from COVID-19.

The chain links TRBV2 to TRBJ2-1; the D gene is possibly TRBD1 (7 bases). The V end lost 4 bases, the J end lost 2 bases, and 18 bases lay between the germline ends. Germline CDR1 reads SNHLY; CDR2 reads FYNNEI. This CDR3 is built from 17 residues. DNA of the CDR3: TGTGCCAGCAGTGTGGGGCAGGGGGTAGCGGCCTACAATGAGCAGTTCTTC. This gives the protein CASSVGQGVAAYNEQFF.

This chain joins TRBV28 and TRBJ1-2, with D tentatively TRBD1 (5 bases). Trimming pared 7 bases from V and 4 bases from J, leaving 10 bases between. This CDR3 is 12 amino acids long. The V gene's germline CDR1 is MDHEN and CDR2 SYDVKM. The CDR3 reads CASTGGGYGYTF. CDR3 DNA sequence: TGTGCCAGCACTGGCGGGGGCTATGGCTACACCTTC.

The CDR3 sequence is CASRGQGATEAFF. In DNA form, the CDR3 reads TGTGCCAGCAGGGGACAGGGGGCGACTGAAGCTTTCTTT. V is TRBV2 and J is TRBJ1-1; the match to TRBD1 covers 12 bases. CDR1 is SNHLY, CDR2 FYNNEI, per germline. The CDR3 contains 13 residues. V was clipped by 6 bases and J by 5 bases; unmatched bases: 1.

The V call is TRBV5-1, the J call TRBJ2-7; D perhaps matches TRBD1 (6 bases). Germline-derived CDR1 and CDR2 are SGHRS and YFSETQ. Trimming left V 1 base short and J 2 bases short, with 10 bases between. The CDR3 sequence is 14 residues long. CDR3 DNA sequence: TGCGCCAGCAGCTTGTCAGGGGATACCTACGAGCAGTACTTC. Amino acids: CASSLSGDTYEQYF.

This sequence joins TRBV10-3 and TRBJ1-1; TRBD1 is a possible D gene (6 bases). CDR1 and CDR2 (germline): ENHRY, SYGVKD. Trimming cost V 4 bases and J 0 bases, with 21 bases left between them. The CDR3 contains 18 residues. The CDR3 region has the DNA TGTGCCATCAGTGTCGGGACACTAAAGCCGGGAATGAACACTGAAGCTTTCTTT. This encodes CAISVGTLKPGMNTEAFF.

A few counts support this clone. V and J are TRBV5-6 and TRBJ1-1; 8 positions agree with TRBD1. Germline values: CDR1 SGHDT, CDR2 YYEEEE. J lost 6 bases, V lost 4 bases, and 8 bases had no gene match. This CDR3 region has 14 residues. CDR3 region: CASSADRGFAEAFF. CDR3 in DNA: TGTGCCAGCAGCGCAGACAGGGGCTTCGCTGAAGCTTTCTTT. The full variable domain, its missing parts supplied by reference TRBV5-6 and TRBJ1-1, is DAGVTQSPTHLIKTRGQQVTLRCSPKSGHDTVSWYQQALGQGPQFIFQYYEEEERQRGNFPDRFSGHQFPNYSSELNVNALLLGDSALYLCASSADRGFAEAFFGQGTRLTVV.

V is TRBV5-4 and J is TRBJ2-5; the D gene is possibly TRBD2 (7 bases). This CDR3 comprises 15 residues. Trimming removed 4 bases from V and 5 bases from J, with 18 bases in between. Germline values: CDR1 SGHNT, CDR2 YYREEE (reference sequence). CDR3 in amino acids: CASSPEGGPGETQYF. CDR3 in DNA: TGTGCCAGCAGCCCTGAGGGGGGGCCTGGGGAGACCCAGTACTTC.

This clone was recorded at least ten times. The chain couples TRBV2 to TRBJ1-1, with D hard to call. V lost 2 bases and J lost 1, with 11 bases in between. Per the germline V gene, CDR1 is SNHLY and CDR2 is FYNNEI. CDR3 length: 15 residues. The CDR3 DNA sequence: TGTGCCAGCAGTGAAATAGCTCCGGAGAACACTGAAGCTTTCTTT. Amino acids: CASSEIAPENTEAFF.

Notes on this clone: Distinct nucleotide sequences in the sample also encode this CDR3. CDR3 residues: CASSQQGAGTEAFF. The DNA for the CDR3 is TGTGCCAGTAGTCAACAGGGGGCCGGGACTGAAGCTTTCTTT. The chain carries TRBV19 and TRBJ1-1; 9 nucleotides agree with TRBD1. Germline trimming cut 5 bases from V and 5 bases from J; bases unmatched to any gene: 6. Germline V gene sequence: CDR1 LNHDA, CDR2 SQIVND (reference sequence). CDR3 size: 14 residues.

The chain combines TRBV27 with TRBJ2-7, with 10 bases fitting TRBD1. CDR3 length: 14 residues. In germline, CDR1 is MNHEY, CDR2 SMNVEV (reference sequence). With 10 bases clipped from V and 5 bases from J, the junction kept 11 bases outside the gene matches. The CDR3 spells CATARQGASHEQYF. Here the CDR3 DNA reads TGTGCCACCGCCCGACAGGGGGCATCTCACGAGCAGTACTTC.

The chain links TRBV19 to TRBJ2-7; TRBD2 agrees at 8 bases. With 3 bases clipped from V and 2 bases from J, the junction kept 9 bases outside the gene matches. The CDR3 is 16 amino acids. The germline gives CDR1 LNHDA, CDR2 SQIVND (reference sequence). The CDR3 DNA sequence: TGTGCCAGTAGTATGGGGTATGGTAGCGGGGCCTACGAGCAGTACTTC. Amino acid sequence: CASSMGYGSGAYEQYF.

With regard to this clone: Other DNA sequences from this sample encode an identical CDR3 as well. V is TRBV12-3 or TRBV12-4 and J is TRBJ1-1, with a tentative D call TRBD1 (5 bases). The CDR3 totals 13 residues. V lost 3 bases and J 5 bases, leaving 10 bases between the germline ends. The CDR3 DNA sequence: TGTGCCAGCAGTTTCGCCGGGGGGACTGAAGCTTTCTTT. Translation gives CASSFAGGTEAFF.

This sequence joins TRBV4-1 and TRBJ1-2; 10 bases map to TRBD1. J gave up 9 bases and V 1 base, and 17 bases lay outside the gene matches. Germline V gene data show CDR1 as MGHRA and CDR2 as YSYEKL. There are 18 residues in the CDR3. CDR3 protein: CASSQVSSGTGDGKRYTF. In nucleotides, the CDR3 is TGCGCCAGCAGCCAAGTCTCCTCCGGGACAGGGGATGGTAAGCGCTACACCTTC.

The chain uses TRBV7-9 and TRBJ2-5; TRBD1 matches 9 bases. CDR1 SEHNR and CDR2 FQNEAQ come from the germline V gene (reference sequence). The ends lost 1 base at V and 3 bases at J; junction bases unmatched: 6. CDR3 length equals 16 residues. CDR3 bases: TGTGCCAGCAGCTTAGTACAGGGGGCGTATGAAGAGACCCAGTACTTC. This sequence encodes CASSLVQGAYEETQYF. Based on the CDR3 plus reference TRBV7-9 and TRBJ2-5, the full variable domain is DTGVSQNPRHKITKRGQNVTFRCDPISEHNRLYWYRQTLGQGPEFLTYFQNEAQLEKSRLLSDRFSAERPKGSFSTLEIQRTEQGDSAMYLCASSLVQGAYEETQYFGPGTRLLVL.